This entry features one T cell receptor beta chain sequence. Its antigen is still unknown. Base qualities are not recorded, but no much larger clone differs from it by a single base. The sample carries other DNA sequences with the same CDR3. For the CD8 naive samples, CD45RO-negative cells were positively selected for CCR7, yielding a CD45RA+CCR7+ population from which TemRA cells were excluded. The donors were healthy, HIV-negative adults with no recently reported acute infections or vaccinations. Only Caucasian adults living in Nashville, Tennessee, USA were represented among the donors. After blood collection by leukapheresis, PBMCs were isolated using Ficoll-Histopaque density gradient centrifugation and then cryopreserved in the vapor phase of liquid nitrogen. Analytical flow cytometry was used to check the purity and quantity of each magnetically sorted T cell population. Each sorted fraction had its genomic DNA isolated and then quantified by UV absorbance on a Nanodrop 2000c.

Per the germline V gene (reference sequence), MNHEY is the CDR1 and SMNVEV is the CDR2. V sheds 4 bases and J sheds 0 bases, leaving 12 bases between their ends. The CDR3 has 15 amino acids, counting the end cysteine and phenylalanine. The retained sequence is limited to the CDR3, 45 bases, with the frame set at the first base. Using the deep immunoSEQ assay, multiplex PCR amplified TCR CDR3 regions from genomic DNA. Genomic DNA extracted from each cell subset was distributed evenly over all wells of several immunoSEQ 96-well plates, and each plate served as one replicate. For sorted subsets, each replicate PCR was loaded with roughly 0.2 ug genomic DNA, equivalent to about 33,000 T cell genomes. Purified libraries were measured with a Qubit 3.0 fluorometer, size-checked on a Bioanalyzer 2100, and measured again with the KAPA Library Quantification kit. Each immunoSEQ 96-well plate was sequenced on its own single-read 150-cycle Illumina NextSeq 550 flow cell. The paper's data handling went like this. Because the immunoSEQ output held only junctional sequences and lacked quality scores, the filtering could not match the filtering applied to full-length reads. Sequences were annotated with PyIR, a Python wrapper for IgBLAST v1.9, using IMGT germline references to assign V/J genes and CDR3. Reads with weak V/J assignments (E-value above 1e-6), missing CDR3, stop codons, out-of-frame junctions, or ambiguous translated residues were removed. V3J clonotypes were defined as sequences sharing the same inferred V gene, J gene, and CDR3 amino acid sequence. Percentage overlap between repertoires was calculated by dividing the number of shared unique clonotypes by the size of the smaller repertoire. Three approaches were used to assess repertoire richness: RTK rarefaction, the Chao1 estimator, and Recon v2.1 estimates of unobserved clonotypes. OLGA was used to compute generation probabilities for all TCRbeta clonotypes that the gDNA method yielded from a few donors. In TCRdb, the immuneACCESS table is reduced to in-frame sequences with V and J assigned. These tables do not hold every clone; where another copy was compared, an unresolved V gene accounts for under half, and the others remain unexplained. V, J and clone size derive from that table, while D and trimming were established from the DNA sequence. Recorded for this sample are 2 million to 2.5 million clones; just under 95% of them occurred a single time. About 1.1% of the sample rests with the top ten.

These data are taken from a study of shared clonotypes between healthy human individuals (TCRdb year 2020). Context from the whole study: A few men and a couple of women, aged 18 to 49 years, made up the cohort. For each donor, CD4 naive and CD4 memory were each run on three plates, CD8 naive on two plates, and CD8 memory on one plate. To estimate repertoire size and how much clonotype sharing occurs between individuals, the study deeply sequenced the blood TCR repertoires of roughly 5 healthy adults. To increase sequencing depth and limit assay-specific biases, TCR repertoire library preparation and sequencing were carried out by different laboratories using diverse techniques. Each donor's leukapheresis produced roughly between about 0.8 and 10 billion PBMCs.

General conclusions and limits of the study: Pairwise subsampling led to the expectation that sequencing depth would affect the degree of clonotype sharing among donors. Even with the large sequencing depth, rarefaction of the sorted-subset datasets indicated that sequencing was incomplete. Because the study included only a small number of donors, the genetic and exposure-history diversity represented was limited. About 5% of naive CD4, around 4% of naive CD8, roughly 2.4% of memory CD4, and about 0.4% of memory CD8 clonotypes were shared across several donors. Higher generation probabilities were observed for clonotypes shared by all four sorted-subset donors than for non-shared clonotypes. Naive subsets generally had larger estimated clonotype richness than memory subsets. Sampling was limited to blood, and TCR repertoires in tissue likely differ from TCR repertoires in blood.

The chain couples TRBV27 to TRBJ1-1, with a tentative D gene TRBD1 over 5 matching bases. The TCR originated in a young man in good health. The sample was naive CD8+ T cells sorted from blood. The cell subset or site label, read with the paper, signifies: CD45RA+CCR7+. The CDR3 region has the sequence CASSSHRGLNTEAFF. The sequenced DNA: TGTGCCAGCAGTTCACACCGGGGCTTGAACACTGAAGCTTTCTTT.